Sequencing of this TCR beta chain was carried out in a study of T cell responses to AZD1222 COVID-19 vaccine. Looking at the study overall: Doses given second, at about 4 or about 12 weeks, were pooled.

This clone is a singleton in its sample. Its antigen remains unidentified. Germline CDR1 reads ENHRY; CDR2 reads SYGVKD. The length of the CDR3 is 13 residues. V dropped 6 bases and J dropped 3 bases, with 9 bases sitting between them. TCRdb's copy holds only in-frame clones and misses some; the assay was immunoSEQ multiplex PCR. The sample has over 120,000 clones, approximately 83% seen once. Study-level results: Most donors were white British, females outnumbered males, and clonal diversity was possibly underestimated. Repertoires in all cases were sampled only once the peak T cell response had passed. Nearly half of the spike-specific TCRs reportedly recognize variant regions that carry no mutations.

This sample comprised peripheral blood, obtained on day 0 of AZD1222 vaccination. The source is an adult in good health. The chain has TRBV10-3 and TRBJ1-5, with a tentative D call TRBD1 (6 bases). The CDR3 sequence: CAIRQGNNQPQHF. In DNA, the CDR3 is TGTGCCATCAGACAGGGCAACAATCAGCCCCAGCATTTT.